This TCR beta chain emerged from a study of long-term antiretroviral therapy in people with HIV. About the study: Specimens dating back about a decade before the 2015 immediate-ART recommendation are the oldest included.

Points on this clone: Its specificity is not known.

Per germline, CDR1 MGHRA and CDR2 YSYEKL. The CDR3 runs 16 residues. Trimming shortened V by 5 bases and J by 0 bases, and 15 bases separated the two germline ends. Overall study findings and caveats: Blood in the study was drawn between the mid-2000s and the late 2010s, possibly under older ART regimens, which may be less effective than current ones.

HIV-positive participants all received treatment in the United States. Samples were assayed with immunoSEQ v3.0 at survey level. Researchers set sequencing to target about 40,000-55,000 T-cell genomes per sample. The assay was immunoSEQ multiplex PCR, and TCRdb's table has in-frame clones only and misses some. Among tens of thousands of clones listed, nearly 85% were seen once. This sequence joins TRBV4-1 and TRBJ2-3; D remains unclear. The material was unsorted PBMCs, obtained 0.8 years before starting antiretroviral therapy. The origin of this receptor is a man between 18 and 29 years old with HIV. This chain's CDR3 is CASSGSSLFSTDTQYF. Here the CDR3 DNA reads TGCGCCAGCAGCGGTAGTTCGCTGTTTAGCACAGATACGCAGTATTTT.